This TCR beta chain derives from a study of blood T cell repertoires in COVID-19. Study at large: Sites in the United States, Italy and Spain provided acute and convalescent COVID-19 samples. Sources were T cells, B-cell-depleted T cells, or PBMCs; the material itself was cDNA or gDNA.

Germline CDR1 is SGHVS and CDR2 is FQNEAQ. V gave up 1 base and J gave up 8 bases, with 14 bases separating them. The CDR3 contains 14 residues. Authors' analysis steps: Using reference gene primer amplification, nucleated cell counts were estimated. Here immunoSEQ multiplex PCR was the method, and the copy in TCRdb shows in-frame clones only, minus some. That table is the source of V, J and clone size, and D and trimming were worked out from the DNA. Among 200,000 to 250,000 clones listed, more than 75% were seen once. The sample was peripheral blood. The clonotype was recovered from a woman aged 35 to 49 with acute or convalescent COVID-19. V is TRBV7-8 and J is TRBJ1-2; D possibly corresponds to TRBD1 (6 bases). The CDR3 DNA reads as TGTGCCAGCAGCTTAGTGGGGGGGCTTGAGGGCTACACCTTC. This encodes CASSLVGGLEGYTF.